Listed here is a single T cell receptor beta chain. This specimen belongs to a study of shared clonotypes between healthy human individuals. Sequencing used immunoSEQ multiplex PCR; TCRdb keeps in-frame clones, though not all of them. The sample carries 2 million to 2.5 million clones, under 95% recorded once. This CDR3 is 12 amino acids long. V dropped 4 bases and J dropped 8; count of bases not matched to a gene: 5. Germline loops: CDR1 SGDLS, CDR2 YYNGEE. The sequence derives from a man aged 18 to 29 in good health. Some clones in this sample may be carry-over from other donors' samples. This sequence joins TRBV9 and TRBJ2-7; 8 bases match TRBD1. The sample comprised naive CD4+ T cells from PBMCs. Subset reported: CD45RA+ positively selected. The CDR3 DNA follows: TGTGCCAGCAGCCCCGGACAGGGACAGCAGTACTTC. Translating gives CASSPGQGQQYF.